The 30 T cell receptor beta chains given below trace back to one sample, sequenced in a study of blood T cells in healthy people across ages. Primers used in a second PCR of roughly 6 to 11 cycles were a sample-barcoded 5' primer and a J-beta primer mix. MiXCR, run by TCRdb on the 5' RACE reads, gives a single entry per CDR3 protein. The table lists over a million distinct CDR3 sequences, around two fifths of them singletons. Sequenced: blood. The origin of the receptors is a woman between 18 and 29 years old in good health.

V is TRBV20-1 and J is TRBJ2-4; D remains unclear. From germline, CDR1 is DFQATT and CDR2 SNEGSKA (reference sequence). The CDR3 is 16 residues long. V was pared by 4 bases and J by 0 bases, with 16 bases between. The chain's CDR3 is CSATDGGRLAKNIQYF. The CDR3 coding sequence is TGCAGTGCTACCGATGGCGGCCGACTAGCCAAAAACATTCAGTACTTC.

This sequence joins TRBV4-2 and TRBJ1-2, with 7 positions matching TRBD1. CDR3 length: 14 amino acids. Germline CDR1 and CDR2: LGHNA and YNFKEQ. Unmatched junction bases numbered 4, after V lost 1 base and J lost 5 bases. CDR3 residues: CASSQVTGEYGYTF. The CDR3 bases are TGTGCCAGCAGCCAAGTAACAGGGGAATATGGCTACACCTTC.

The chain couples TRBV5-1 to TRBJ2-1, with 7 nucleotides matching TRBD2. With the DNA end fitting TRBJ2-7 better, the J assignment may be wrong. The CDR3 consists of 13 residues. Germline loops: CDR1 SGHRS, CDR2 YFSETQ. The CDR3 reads CASSRGVGNEQYF. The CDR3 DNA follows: TGCGCCAGCAGCCGGGGGGTGGGCAATGAGCAGTACTTC.

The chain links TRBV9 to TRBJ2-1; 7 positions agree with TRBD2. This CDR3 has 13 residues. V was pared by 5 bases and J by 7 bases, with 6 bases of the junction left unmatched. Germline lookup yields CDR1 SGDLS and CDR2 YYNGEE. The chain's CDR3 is CASSGGSVNEQFF. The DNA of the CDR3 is TGTGCCAGCAGTGGCGGGAGTGTAAATGAGCAGTTCTTC.

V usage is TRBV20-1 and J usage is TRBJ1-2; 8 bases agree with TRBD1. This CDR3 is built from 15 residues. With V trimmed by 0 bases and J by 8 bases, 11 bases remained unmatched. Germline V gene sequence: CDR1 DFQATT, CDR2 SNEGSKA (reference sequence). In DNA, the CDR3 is TGCAGTGCTAGAGATCCACCGGGACAGGCCGTAGGCTACACCTTC. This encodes CSARDPPGQAVGYTF.

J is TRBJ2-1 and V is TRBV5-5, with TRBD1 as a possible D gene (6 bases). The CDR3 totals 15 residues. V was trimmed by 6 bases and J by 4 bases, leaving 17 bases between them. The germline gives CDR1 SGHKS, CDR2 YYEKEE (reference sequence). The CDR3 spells CASNLQGGVYNEQFF. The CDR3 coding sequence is TGTGCCAGCAACCTACAGGGTGGGGTTTACAATGAGCAGTTCTTC. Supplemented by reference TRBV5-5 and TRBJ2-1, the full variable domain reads DAGVTQSPTHLIKTRGQQVTLRCSPISGHKSVSWYQQVLGQGPQFIFQYYEKEERGRGNFPDRFSARQFPNYSSELNVNALLLGDSALYLCASNLQGGVYNEQFFGPGTRLTVL.

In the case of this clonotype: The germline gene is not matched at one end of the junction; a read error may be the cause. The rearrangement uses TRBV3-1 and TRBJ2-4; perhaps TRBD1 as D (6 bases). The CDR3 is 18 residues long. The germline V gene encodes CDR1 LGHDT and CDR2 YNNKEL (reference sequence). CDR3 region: CVSSPILTGAFKWDIQYF. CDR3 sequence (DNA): TGTGTCAGCAGCCCGATCTTGACAGGTGCCTTTAAGTGGGACATTCAGTACTTC.

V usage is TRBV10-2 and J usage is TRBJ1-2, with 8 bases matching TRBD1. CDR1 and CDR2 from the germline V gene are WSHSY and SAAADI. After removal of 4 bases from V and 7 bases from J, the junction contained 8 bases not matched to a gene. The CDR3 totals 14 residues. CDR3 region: CASSGGGTGSGYTF. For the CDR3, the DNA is TGCGCCAGCAGTGGGGGCGGGACAGGTTCTGGCTACACCTTC.

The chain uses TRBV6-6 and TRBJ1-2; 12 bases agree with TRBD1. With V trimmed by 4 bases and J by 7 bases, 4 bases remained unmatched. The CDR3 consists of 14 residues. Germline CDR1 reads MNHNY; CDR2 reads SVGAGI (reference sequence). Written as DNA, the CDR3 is TGTGCCAGCAGTTCCGGGACAGGGGGCGGTGGCTACACCTTC. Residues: CASSSGTGGGGYTF.

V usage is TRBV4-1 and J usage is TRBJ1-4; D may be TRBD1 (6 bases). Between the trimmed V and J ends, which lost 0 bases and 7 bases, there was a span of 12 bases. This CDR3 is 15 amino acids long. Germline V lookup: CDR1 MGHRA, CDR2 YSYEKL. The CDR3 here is CASSQDAAGVEKLFF. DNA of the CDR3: TGCGCCAGCAGCCAAGATGCCGCAGGGGTTGAAAAACTGTTTTTT.

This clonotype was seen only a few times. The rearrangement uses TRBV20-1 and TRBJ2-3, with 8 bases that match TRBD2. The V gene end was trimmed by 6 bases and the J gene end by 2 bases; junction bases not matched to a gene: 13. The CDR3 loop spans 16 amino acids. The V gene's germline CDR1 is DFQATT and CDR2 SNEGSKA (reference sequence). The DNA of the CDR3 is TGCAGTGCAAATGCACTAGCGGCCGAGAACACAGATACGCAGTATTTT. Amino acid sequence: CSANALAAENTDTQYF.

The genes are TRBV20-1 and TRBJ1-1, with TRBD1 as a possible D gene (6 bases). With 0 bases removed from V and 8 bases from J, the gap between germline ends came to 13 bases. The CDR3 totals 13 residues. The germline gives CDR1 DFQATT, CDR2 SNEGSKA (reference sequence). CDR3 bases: TGCAGTGCTAGAGAACAGGGAGTGGAAGAAGCTTTCTTT. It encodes CSAREQGVEEAFF.

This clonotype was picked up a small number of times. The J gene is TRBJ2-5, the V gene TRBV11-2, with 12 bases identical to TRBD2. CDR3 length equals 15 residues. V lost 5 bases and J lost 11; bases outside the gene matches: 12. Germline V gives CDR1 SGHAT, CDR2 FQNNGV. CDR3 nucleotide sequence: TGTGCCAGCAGCCAGAGGACTAGCGGGATGAATGAGCAGTACTTC. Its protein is CASSQRTSGMNEQYF.

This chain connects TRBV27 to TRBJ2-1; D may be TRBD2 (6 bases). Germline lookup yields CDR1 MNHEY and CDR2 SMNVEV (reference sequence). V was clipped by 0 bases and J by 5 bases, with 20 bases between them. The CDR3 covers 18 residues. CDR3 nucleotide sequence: TGTGCCAGCAGTTTATCACAACAACTAATGGGAGGCAACAATGAGCAGTTCTTC. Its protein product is CASSLSQQLMGGNNEQFF.

The CDR3 region is CATPSHRGRGTQYF. CDR3 DNA sequence: TGTGCCACCCCGTCCCACAGGGGCAGGGGTACGCAGTATTTT. V gene TRBV7-9 combines with J gene TRBJ2-3; 7 bases line up with TRBD1. CDR3 length equals 14 residues. The germline CDR1 and CDR2 sequences are SEHNR and FQNEAQ (reference sequence). V gave up 10 bases and J gave up 8 bases; unmatched junction bases: 15.

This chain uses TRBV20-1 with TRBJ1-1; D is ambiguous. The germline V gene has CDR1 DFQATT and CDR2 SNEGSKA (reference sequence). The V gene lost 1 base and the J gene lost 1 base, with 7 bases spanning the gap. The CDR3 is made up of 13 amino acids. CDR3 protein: CSARADTNTEAFF. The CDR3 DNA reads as TGCAGTGCTAGAGCCGACACGAACACTGAAGCTTTCTTT.

The CDR3 nucleotides read TGTGCCATCAGTGAAGACGAACGTTCACCCCTCCACTTT. This translates into CAISEDERSPLHF. The chain uses TRBV10-3 and TRBJ1-6; D not certain. The CDR3 spans 13 residues. CDR1 is ENHRY, CDR2 SYGVKD, per germline. The germline V and J ends were trimmed by 3 bases and 9 bases, with 9 bases remaining between them.

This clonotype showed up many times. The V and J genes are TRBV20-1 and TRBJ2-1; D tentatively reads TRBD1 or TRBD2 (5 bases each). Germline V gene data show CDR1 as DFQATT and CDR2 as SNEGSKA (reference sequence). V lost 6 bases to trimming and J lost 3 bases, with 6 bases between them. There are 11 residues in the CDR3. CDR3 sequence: CSAGDYNEQFF. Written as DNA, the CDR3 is TGCAGTGCGGGGGACTACAATGAGCAGTTCTTC.

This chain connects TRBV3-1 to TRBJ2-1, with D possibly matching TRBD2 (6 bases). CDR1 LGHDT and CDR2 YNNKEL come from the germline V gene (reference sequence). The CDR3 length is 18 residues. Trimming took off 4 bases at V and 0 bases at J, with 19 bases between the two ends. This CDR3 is CASSRDYLATSSYNEQFF. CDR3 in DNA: TGTGCCAGCAGCCGGGATTACCTAGCGACTAGCTCCTACAATGAGCAGTTCTTC.

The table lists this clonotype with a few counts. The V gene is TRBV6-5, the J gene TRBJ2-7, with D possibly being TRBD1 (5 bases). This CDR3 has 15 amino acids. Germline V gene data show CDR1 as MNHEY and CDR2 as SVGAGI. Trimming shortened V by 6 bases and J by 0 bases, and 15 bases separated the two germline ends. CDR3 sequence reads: CASSPGRETSYEQYF. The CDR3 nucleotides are TGTGCCAGCAGCCCAGGCAGGGAAACCTCCTACGAGCAGTACTTC.

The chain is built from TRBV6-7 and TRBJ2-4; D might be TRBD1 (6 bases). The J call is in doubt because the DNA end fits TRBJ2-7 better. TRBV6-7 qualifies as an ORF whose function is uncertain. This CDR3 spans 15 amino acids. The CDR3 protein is CASRRQALNFYEQYF. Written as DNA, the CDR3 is TGTGCCAGCAGACGACAGGCCTTGAATTTCTACGAGCAGTACTTC.

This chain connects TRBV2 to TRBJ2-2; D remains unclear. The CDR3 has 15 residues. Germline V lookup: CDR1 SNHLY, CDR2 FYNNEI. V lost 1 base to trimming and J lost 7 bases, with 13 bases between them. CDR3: CASSEGPERIGELFF. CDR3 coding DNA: TGTGCCAGCAGTGAAGGCCCTGAACGGATCGGGGAGCTGTTTTTT.

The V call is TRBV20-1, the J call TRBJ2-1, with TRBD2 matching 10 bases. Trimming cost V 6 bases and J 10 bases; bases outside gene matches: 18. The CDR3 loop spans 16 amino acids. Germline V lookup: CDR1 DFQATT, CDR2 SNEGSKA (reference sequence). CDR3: CSARIWRTSGYTEQFF. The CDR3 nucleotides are TGCAGTGCACGAATTTGGAGGACTAGCGGCTATACCGAGCAGTTCTTC.

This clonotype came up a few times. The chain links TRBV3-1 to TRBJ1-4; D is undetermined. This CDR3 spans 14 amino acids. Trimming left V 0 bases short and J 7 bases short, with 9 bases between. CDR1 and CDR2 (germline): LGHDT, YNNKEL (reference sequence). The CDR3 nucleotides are TGTGCCAGCAGCCAAGATTCGGGTTCTGAAAAACTGTTTTTT. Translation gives CASSQDSGSEKLFF.

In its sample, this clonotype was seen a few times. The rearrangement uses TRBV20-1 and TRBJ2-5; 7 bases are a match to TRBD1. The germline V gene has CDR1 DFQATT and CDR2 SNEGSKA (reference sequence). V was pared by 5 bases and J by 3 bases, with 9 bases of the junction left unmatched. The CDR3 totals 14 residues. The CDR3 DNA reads TGCAGTGCTGGCAAGACAGGGTCTGAAGAGACCCAGTACTTC. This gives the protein CSAGKTGSEETQYF.

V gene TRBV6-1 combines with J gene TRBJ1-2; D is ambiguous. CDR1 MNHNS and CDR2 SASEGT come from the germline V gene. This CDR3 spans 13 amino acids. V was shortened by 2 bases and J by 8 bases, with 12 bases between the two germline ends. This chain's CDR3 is CASSEIGKEGYTF. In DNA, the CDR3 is TGTGCCAGCAGTGAAATAGGAAAAGAAGGCTACACCTTC.

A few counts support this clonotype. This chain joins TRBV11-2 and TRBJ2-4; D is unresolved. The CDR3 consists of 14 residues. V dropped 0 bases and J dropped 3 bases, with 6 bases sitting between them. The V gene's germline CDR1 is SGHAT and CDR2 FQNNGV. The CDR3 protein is CASSLDYVKNIQYF. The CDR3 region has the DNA TGTGCCAGCAGCTTAGACTACGTCAAAAACATTCAGTACTTC.

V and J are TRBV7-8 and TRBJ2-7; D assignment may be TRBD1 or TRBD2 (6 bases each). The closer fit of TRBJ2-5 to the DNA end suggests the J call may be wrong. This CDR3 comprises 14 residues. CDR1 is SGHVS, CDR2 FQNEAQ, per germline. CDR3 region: CASSETRGMETQYF. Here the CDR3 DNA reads TGTGCCAGCAGCGAGACTAGGGGGATGGAGACCCAGTACTTC.

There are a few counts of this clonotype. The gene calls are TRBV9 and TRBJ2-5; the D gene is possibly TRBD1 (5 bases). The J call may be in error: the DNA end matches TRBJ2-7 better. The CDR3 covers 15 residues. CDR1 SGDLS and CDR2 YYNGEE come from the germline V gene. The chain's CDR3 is CASSRQQPGPSEQYF. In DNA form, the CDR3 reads TGTGCCAGCAGCAGACAGCAACCTGGACCATCCGAGCAGTACTTC.

In nucleotides, the CDR3 is TGTGCCAGCAGGAGGACTAGCGGGATACTCTCCTACAATGAGCAGTTCTTC. Translating gives CASRRTSGILSYNEQFF. The V and J genes are TRBV6-2 or TRBV6-3 and TRBJ2-1; 12 nucleotides agree with TRBD2. This CDR3 has 17 residues. Germline V lookup: CDR1 MNHEY, CDR2 SVGEGT. The junction had 6 bases not matched to a gene; V was cut back by 6 bases and J by 0 bases.